Following are 8 T cell receptor beta chains from one sample sequenced in a study of T cells in Graves' hyperthyroidism and ophthalmopathy. Amplified TCR beta CDR3 regions came from RNA transcripts. The HTBI primer set served for first-round RT-PCR of the TCR CDR3. TCRdb re-derived calls from the multiplex PCR reads in MiXCR, one entry per CDR3 protein. The data contain about 570,000 distinct CDR3 sequences, roughly 46% of them singletons. The sample consisted of peripheral blood or thyroid tissue (not recorded which). Receptor source: an adult woman with Graves' disease, either hyperthyroidism or ophthalmopathy (not recorded which).

The chain links TRBV10-3 to TRBJ2-7; D call uncertain. This CDR3 comprises 14 residues. Germline values: CDR1 ENHRY, CDR2 SYGVKD. Trimming took off 2 bases at V and 5 bases at J, with 13 bases between the two ends. CDR3: CAISETGKDHEQYF. In DNA, the CDR3 is TGTGCCATCAGTGAGACTGGGAAGGACCACGAGCAGTACTTC.

This rearrangement joins TRBV30 to TRBJ1-5; D perhaps matches TRBD1 (5 bases). With 5 bases removed from V and 11 bases from J, the gap between germline ends came to 19 bases. The germline V gene has CDR1 GTSNPN and CDR2 SVGIG (reference sequence). This CDR3 contains 13 residues. The DNA of the CDR3 is TGTGCCTGGGGGGTGGGGACCCCCCGAGCCCAGCATTTT. Translation: CAWGVGTPRAQHF.

Worth noting for this clonotype: A junction end diverges from the germline sequence, so it may reflect a read error. J is TRBJ1-2 and V is TRBV5-1, with D uncertain. Looked up from germline, CDR1 is SGHRS and CDR2 is YFSETQ. CDR3 length equals 9 residues. Written as DNA, the CDR3 is TGCGCCAGCAGCTTGGGGCACTCCTTC. This encodes CASSLGHSF.

This clonotype was seen a few times. This chain joins TRBV7-7 and TRBJ2-2; 14 nucleotides align to TRBD2. CDR3 size: 16 residues. Germline V gene data show CDR1 as SSHAT and CDR2 as FNYEAQ (reference sequence). The V and J ends lost 5 bases and 7 bases, in that order; junction bases with no gene match: 6. CDR3 protein: CASSEGLAGDYGELFF. CDR3 nucleotides: TGTGCCAGCAGCGAGGGACTAGCGGGAGACTACGGGGAGCTGTTTTTT.

V usage is TRBV2 and J usage is TRBJ1-3, with TRBD1 matching 7 bases. Germline CDR1 SNHLY, CDR2 FYNNEI. The CDR3 length is 15 residues. Germline trimming cut 5 bases from V and 9 bases from J; bases unmatched to any gene: 13. Here the CDR3 reads CASSSFRGPGGTIYF. The DNA for the CDR3 is TGTGCCAGCAGTTCCTTCCGGGGACCAGGGGGCACCATATATTTT. Supplemented by reference TRBV2 and TRBJ1-3, the full variable domain reads EPEVTQTPSHQVTQMGQEVILRCVPISNHLYFYWYRQILGQKVEFLVSFYNNEISEKSEIFDDQFSVERPDGSNFTLKIRSTKLEDSAMYFCASSSFRGPGGTIYFGEGSWLTVV.

The gene calls are TRBV7-9 and TRBJ1-5; D is unresolved. The CDR3 runs 15 residues. Trimming stripped 7 bases from V and 0 bases from J, with 13 bases between. Germline V gene data show CDR1 as SEHNR and CDR2 as FQNEAQ (reference sequence). In DNA, the CDR3 is TGTGCCAGCACCCCCGGCGGAGATAGCAATCAGCCCCAGCATTTT. Protein sequence: CASTPGGDSNQPQHF.

V and J are TRBV29-1 and TRBJ2-7; 9 nucleotides line up with TRBD1. V gave up 7 bases and J gave up 1 base; unmatched junction bases: 11. This CDR3 has 15 amino acids. From germline, CDR1 is SQVTM and CDR2 ANQGSEA. The CDR3 reads CSAESGTGLSYEQYF. CDR3 nucleotide sequence: TGCAGCGCCGAATCCGGGACAGGGTTGTCCTACGAGCAGTACTTC.

V is TRBV24-1 and J is TRBJ1-1; D unclear. The V gene's germline CDR1 is KGHDR and CDR2 SFDVKD. This CDR3 is 13 amino acids long. V lost 5 bases, J lost 1 base, and 7 bases lay in between. The CDR3: CATSVGWNTEAFF. CDR3 DNA sequence: TGTGCCACCAGTGTTGGGTGGAACACTGAAGCTTTCTTT.